This record looks at one TCR beta chain sequence and its context. Produced via immunoSEQ multiplex PCR; TCRdb's table is partial and in-frame only. The sample records roughly 87,000 clones, about 84% being singletons. The sample comes from a study of blood T cell repertoires in COVID-19. For the study at large: In each case, the material was cDNA or gDNA derived from T cells, B-cell-depleted T cells, or PBMCs.

CDR3 length: 15 residues. Germline trimming cut 1 base from V and 3 bases from J; bases unmatched to any gene: 5. Germline-derived CDR1 and CDR2 are MNHEY and SVGAGI. The sample consisted of peripheral blood. The chain couples TRBV6-5 to TRBJ1-2, with TRBD1 matching over 7 bases. The receptor's source is a man over 45 with active COVID-19. The chain's CDR3 is CASSYLQGIDYGYTF. In DNA, the CDR3 is TGTGCCAGCAGTTACTTACAGGGGATAGACTATGGCTACACCTTC.